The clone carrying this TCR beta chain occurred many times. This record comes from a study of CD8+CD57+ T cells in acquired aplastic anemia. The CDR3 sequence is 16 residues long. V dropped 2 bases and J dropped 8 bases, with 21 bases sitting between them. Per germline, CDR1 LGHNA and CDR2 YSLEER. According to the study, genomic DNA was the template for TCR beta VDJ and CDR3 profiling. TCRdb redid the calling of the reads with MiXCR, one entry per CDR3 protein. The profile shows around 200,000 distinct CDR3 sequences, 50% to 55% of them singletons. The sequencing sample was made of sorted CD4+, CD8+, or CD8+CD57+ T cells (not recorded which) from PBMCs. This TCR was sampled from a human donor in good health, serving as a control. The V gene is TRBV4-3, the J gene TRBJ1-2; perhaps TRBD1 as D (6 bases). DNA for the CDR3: TGCGCCAGCAGCCAAACCCTTACTTTTGGCGGGGGCGGCTACACCTTC. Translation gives CASSQTLTFGGGGYTF.